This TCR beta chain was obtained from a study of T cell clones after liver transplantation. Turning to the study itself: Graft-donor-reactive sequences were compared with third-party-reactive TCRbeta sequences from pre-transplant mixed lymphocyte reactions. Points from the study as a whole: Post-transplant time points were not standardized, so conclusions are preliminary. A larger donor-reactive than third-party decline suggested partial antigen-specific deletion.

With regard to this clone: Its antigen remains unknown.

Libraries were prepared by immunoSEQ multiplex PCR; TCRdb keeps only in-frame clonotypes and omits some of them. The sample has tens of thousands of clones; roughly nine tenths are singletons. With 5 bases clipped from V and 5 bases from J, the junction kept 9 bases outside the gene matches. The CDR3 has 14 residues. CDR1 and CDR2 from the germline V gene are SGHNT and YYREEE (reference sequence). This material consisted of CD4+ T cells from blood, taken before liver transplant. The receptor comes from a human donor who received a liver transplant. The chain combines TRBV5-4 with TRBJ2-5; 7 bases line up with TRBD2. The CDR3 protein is CASRVPGGGETQYF. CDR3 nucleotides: TGTGCCAGCAGAGTCCCGGGGGGTGGGGAGACCCAGTACTTC.